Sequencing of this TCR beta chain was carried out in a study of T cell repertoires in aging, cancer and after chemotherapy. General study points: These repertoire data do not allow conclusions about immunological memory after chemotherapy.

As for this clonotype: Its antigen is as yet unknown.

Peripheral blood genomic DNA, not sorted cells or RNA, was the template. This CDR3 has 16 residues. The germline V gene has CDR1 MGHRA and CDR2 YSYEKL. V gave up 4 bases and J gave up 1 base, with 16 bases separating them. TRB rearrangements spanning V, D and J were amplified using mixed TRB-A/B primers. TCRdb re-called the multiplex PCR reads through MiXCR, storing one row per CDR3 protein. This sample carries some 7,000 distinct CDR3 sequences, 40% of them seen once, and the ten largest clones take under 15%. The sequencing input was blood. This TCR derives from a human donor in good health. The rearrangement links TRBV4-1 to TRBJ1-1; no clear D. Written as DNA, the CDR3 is TGCGCCAGCAGCCCCGGACTTGCCCGGGGGAACACTGAAGCTTTCTTT. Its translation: CASSPGLARGNTEAFF.